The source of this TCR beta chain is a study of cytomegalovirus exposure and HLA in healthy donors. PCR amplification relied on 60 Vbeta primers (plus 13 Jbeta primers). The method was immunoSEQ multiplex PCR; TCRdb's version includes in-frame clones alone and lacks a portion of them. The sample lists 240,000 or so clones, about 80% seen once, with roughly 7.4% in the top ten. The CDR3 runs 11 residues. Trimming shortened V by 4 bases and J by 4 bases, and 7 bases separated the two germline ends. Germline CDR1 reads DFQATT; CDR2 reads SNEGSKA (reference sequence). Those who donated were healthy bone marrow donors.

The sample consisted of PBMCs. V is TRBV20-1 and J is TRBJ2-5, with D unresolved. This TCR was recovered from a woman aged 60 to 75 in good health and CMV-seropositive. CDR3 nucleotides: TGCAGTGCTATTAGAGCAGAGACCCAGTACTTC. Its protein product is CSAIRAETQYF.